This T cell receptor (beta chain) was profiled in a study of early T cells in non-severe SARS-CoV-2 infection. Study-level information: Sequencing of unsorted whole blood was done on bulk RNA, leaving chains unpaired. Study results and limitations: Matches to VDJdb favored anti-spike CD8 responses and missed private and CD4 specificities.

Trimming cost V 6 bases and J 3 bases; bases outside gene matches: 10. CDR1 is LGHNA and CDR2 is YSLEER in the germline V gene. This CDR3 comprises 16 residues. Individually, cDNA molecules had unique molecular identifiers attached to them. TCRdb reprocessed the 5' RACE reads with MiXCR, giving one entry per CDR3 protein. The repertoire holds about 80,000 distinct CDR3 sequences, with 9.5% to 15% as singletons. This clonotype was picked up many times. Its antigen is as yet unknown. Input material: whole blood. This receptor was taken from an adult who was a healthcare worker with PCR-confirmed SARS-CoV-2 infection or an uninfected control (not recorded which). V is TRBV4-3 and J is TRBJ1-1; 10 bases match TRBD1. The CDR3 sequence is CASSKRAGTGDTEAFF. The CDR3 region has the DNA TGCGCCAGCAGTAAAAGGGCCGGGACAGGGGACACTGAAGCTTTCTTT.